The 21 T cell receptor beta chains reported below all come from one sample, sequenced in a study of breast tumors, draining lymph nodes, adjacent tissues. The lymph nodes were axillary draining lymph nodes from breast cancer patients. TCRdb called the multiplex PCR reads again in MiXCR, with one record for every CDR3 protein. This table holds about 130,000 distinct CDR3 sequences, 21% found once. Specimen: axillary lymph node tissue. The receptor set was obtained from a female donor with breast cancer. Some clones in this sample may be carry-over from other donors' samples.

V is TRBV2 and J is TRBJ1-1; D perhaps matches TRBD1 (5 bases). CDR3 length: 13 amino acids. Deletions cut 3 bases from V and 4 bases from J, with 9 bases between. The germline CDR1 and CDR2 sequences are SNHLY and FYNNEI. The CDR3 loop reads CASSERDGTEAFF. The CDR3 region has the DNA TGTGCCAGCAGTGAGAGGGACGGCACTGAAGCTTTCTTT.

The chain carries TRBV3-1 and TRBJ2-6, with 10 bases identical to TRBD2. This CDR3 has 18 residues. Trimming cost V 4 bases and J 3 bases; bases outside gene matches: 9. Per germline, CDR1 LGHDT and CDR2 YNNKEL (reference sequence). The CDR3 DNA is TGTGCCAGCAGCCCACTAGCGGGAACGTCGTTTGGGGCCAACGTCCTGACTTTC. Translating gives CASSPLAGTSFGANVLTF.

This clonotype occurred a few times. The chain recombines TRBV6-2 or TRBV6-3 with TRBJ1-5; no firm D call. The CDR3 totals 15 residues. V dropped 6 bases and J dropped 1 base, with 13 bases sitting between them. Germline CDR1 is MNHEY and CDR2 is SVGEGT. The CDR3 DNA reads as TGTGCCAGCAGCCCGGACCTTGGCAGCAATCAGCCCCAGCATTTT. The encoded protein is CASSPDLGSNQPQHF.

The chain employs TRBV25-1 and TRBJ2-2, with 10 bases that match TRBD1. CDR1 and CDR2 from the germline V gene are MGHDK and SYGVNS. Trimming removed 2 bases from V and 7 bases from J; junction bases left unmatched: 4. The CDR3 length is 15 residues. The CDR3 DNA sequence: TGTGCCAGCAGTGAAAGACAGGGGGCTGGCGGGGAGCTGTTTTTT. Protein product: CASSERQGAGGELFF.

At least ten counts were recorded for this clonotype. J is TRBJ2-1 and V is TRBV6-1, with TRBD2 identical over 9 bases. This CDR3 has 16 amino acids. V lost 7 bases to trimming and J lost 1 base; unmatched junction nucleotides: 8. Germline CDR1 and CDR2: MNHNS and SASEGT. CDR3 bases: TGTGCCAGCATCCGTGGACTAGCGCTATCCTACAATGAGCAGTTCTTC. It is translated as CASIRGLALSYNEQFF.

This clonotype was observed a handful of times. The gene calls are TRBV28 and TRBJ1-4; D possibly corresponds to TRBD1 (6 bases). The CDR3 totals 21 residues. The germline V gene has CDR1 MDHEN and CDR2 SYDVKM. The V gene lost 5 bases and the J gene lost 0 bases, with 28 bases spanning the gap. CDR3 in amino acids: CASSTLRGPDSPIATNEKLFF. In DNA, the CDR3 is TGTGCCAGCAGTACACTAAGGGGACCGGACAGCCCTATCGCAACTAATGAAAAACTGTTTTTT.

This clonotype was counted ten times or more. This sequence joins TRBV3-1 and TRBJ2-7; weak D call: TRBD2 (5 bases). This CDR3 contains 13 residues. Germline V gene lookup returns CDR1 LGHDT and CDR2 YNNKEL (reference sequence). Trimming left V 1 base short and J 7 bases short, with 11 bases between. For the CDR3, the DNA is TGTGCCAGCAGCCAAGTACTAGAGGGTGAGCAGTACTTC. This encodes CASSQVLEGEQYF.

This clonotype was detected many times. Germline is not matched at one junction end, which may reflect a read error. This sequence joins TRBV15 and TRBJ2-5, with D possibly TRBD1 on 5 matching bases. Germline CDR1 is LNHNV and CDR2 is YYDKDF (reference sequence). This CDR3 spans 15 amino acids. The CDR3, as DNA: TGTGCCACCAGCCGAGAAGACAGAGCGCAAGAGACCCAGTACTTC. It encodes CATSREDRAQETQYF.

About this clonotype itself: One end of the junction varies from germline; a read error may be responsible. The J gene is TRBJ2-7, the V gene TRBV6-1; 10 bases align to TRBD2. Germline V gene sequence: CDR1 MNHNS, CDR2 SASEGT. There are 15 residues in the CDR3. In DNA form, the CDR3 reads TGTGCCATCAGTCCCCGGACTAGCGGATTCTACGAGCAGTACTTC. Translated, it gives CAISPRTSGFYEQYF.

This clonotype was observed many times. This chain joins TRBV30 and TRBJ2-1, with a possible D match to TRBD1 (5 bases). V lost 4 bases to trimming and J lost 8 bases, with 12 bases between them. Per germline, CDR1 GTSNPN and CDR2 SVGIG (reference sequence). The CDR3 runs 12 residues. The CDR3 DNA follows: TGTGCCTGGAATGGGCAGGGCTATGAGCAGTTCTTC. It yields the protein CAWNGQGYEQFF.

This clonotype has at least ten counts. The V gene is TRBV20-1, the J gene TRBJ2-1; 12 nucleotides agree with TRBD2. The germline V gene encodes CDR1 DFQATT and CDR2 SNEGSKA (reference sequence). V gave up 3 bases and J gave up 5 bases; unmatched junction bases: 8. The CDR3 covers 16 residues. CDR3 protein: CSARSSGRAENNEQFF. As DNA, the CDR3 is TGCAGTGCTAGGTCTAGCGGGAGGGCTGAAAACAATGAGCAGTTCTTC.

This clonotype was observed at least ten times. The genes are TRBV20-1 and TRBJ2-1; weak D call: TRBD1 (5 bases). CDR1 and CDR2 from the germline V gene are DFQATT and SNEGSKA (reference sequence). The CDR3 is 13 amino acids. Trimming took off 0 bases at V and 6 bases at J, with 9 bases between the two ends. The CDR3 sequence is CSARESGSNEQFF. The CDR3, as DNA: TGCAGTGCTAGAGAGTCAGGGTCCAATGAGCAGTTCTTC.

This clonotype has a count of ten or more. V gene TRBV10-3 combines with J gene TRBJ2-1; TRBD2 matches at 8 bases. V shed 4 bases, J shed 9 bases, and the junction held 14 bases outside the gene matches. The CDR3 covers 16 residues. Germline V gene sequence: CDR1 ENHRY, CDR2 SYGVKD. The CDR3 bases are TGTGCCATCAGTGGACTAGCGAACGAACTAGTGGGTGAGCAGTTCTTC. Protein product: CAISGLANELVGEQFF.

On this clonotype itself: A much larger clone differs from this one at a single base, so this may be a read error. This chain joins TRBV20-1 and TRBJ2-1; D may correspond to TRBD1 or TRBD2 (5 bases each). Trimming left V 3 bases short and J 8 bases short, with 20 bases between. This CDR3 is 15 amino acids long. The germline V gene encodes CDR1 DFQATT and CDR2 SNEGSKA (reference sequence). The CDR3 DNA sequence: TGCAGTGCTAGTGACGCCTCCCGGGGCGTCGATGAGCAGTTCTTC. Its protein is CSASDASRGVDEQFF.

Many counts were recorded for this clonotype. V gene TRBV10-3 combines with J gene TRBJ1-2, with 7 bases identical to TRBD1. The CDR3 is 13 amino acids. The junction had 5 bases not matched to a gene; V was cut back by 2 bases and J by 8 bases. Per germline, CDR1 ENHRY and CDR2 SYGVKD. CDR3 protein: CAISERDSTGYTF. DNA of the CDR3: TGTGCCATCAGTGAGAGGGACAGCACGGGCTACACCTTC.

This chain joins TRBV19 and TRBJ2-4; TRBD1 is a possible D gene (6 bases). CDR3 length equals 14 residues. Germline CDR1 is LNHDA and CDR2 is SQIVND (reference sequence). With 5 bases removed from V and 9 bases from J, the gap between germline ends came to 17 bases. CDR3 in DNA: TGTGCCAGTAGTGAATGGGGGCGAGGGTCCATTCAGTACTTC. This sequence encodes CASSEWGRGSIQYF.

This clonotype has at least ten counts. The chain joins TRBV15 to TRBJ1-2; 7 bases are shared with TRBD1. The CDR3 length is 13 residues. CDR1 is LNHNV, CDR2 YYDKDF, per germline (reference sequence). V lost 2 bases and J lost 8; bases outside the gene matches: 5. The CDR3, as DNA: TGTGCCACCAGCAGAACAGGGGTGGAGGGCTACACCTTC. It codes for CATSRTGVEGYTF.

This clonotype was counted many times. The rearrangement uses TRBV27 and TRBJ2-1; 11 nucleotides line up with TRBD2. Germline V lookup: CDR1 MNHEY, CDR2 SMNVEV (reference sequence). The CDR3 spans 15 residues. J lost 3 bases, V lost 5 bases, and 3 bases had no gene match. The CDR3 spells CASSPGTSGYNEQFF. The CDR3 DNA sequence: TGTGCCAGCAGTCCCGGGACTAGCGGCTACAATGAGCAGTTCTTC.

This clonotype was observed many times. The CDR3 is CASSQELGVRNEQYF. CDR3 DNA: TGCGCCAGCAGCCAAGAACTAGGGGTTCGGAACGAGCAGTACTTC. The rearrangement joins TRBV4-1 to TRBJ2-7; perhaps D is TRBD1 or TRBD2 (5 bases each). The length of the CDR3 is 15 residues. Trimming took 0 bases from V and 5 from J, leaving 14 bases between them. In germline, CDR1 is MGHRA, CDR2 YSYEKL.

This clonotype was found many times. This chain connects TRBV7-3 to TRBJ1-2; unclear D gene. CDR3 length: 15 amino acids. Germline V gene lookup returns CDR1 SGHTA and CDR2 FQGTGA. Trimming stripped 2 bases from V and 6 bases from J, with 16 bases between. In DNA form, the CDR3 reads TGTGCCAGCAGCTTAGTTCCGGGTTACTGGAATGGCTACACCTTC. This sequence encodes CASSLVPGYWNGYTF.

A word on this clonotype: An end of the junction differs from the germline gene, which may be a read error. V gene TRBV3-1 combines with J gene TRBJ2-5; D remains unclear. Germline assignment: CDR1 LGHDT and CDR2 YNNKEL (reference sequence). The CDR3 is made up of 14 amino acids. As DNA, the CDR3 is TGTGCCAGCAGCCAAGTTCCTGCCCAAGAGACCCAGCACTTC. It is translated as CASSQVPAQETQHF.